Listed here are 3 T cell receptor beta chains from one sample, sequenced in a study of esophageal squamous cell carcinoma tumors. PCR used a TCR alpha or TCR beta constant-region primer with a P20EA primer, then nested PCR with CA2 or CB2. A polyT18-containing BSL-18E primer started reverse transcription before unbiased adaptor ligation RT-PCR amplified the TCR genes. TCRdb processed the 5' RACE reads anew with MiXCR; each CDR3 protein has one entry. This repertoire shows roughly 5,000 distinct CDR3 sequences, roughly 22% found once; its top ten account for around 29%. The sample consisted of tumor tissue. The receptors derive from a man between 50 and 80 years old with esophageal squamous cell carcinoma.

Concerning this clonotype itself: A much larger clone is a single base away; this may be a read error. The rearrangement uses TRBV13 and TRBJ2-3; D remains ambiguous. Trimming took 1 base from V and 2 from J, leaving 7 bases between them. CDR1 PRHDT and CDR2 FYEKMQ come from the germline V gene (reference sequence). CDR3 length: 14 amino acids. CDR3 sequence: CASSLVGDTDTQYF. The CDR3 DNA is TGTGCCAGCAGCTTAGTGGGTGACACAGATACGCAGTATTTT.

This clonotype came up many times. The chain combines TRBV6-1 with TRBJ2-3; 8 nucleotides align to TRBD2. Germline loops: CDR1 MNHNS, CDR2 SASEGT. Trimming removed 1 base from V and 1 base from J; junction bases left unmatched: 4. The CDR3 is made up of 16 amino acids. The DNA of the CDR3 is TGTGCCAGCAGTGAAGGGCTGACTAGCGGCACAGATACGCAGTATTTT. Protein: CASSEGLTSGTDTQYF.

This clonotype is medium-sized (0.01 to 0.1%) within its sample. The chain combines TRBV6-5 with TRBJ1-3, with 7 bases that match TRBD1. This CDR3 is built from 16 residues. Per germline, CDR1 MNHEY and CDR2 SVGAGI. V lost 3 bases and J lost 0; bases outside the gene matches: 5. CDR3 amino acids: CASSYTTGDSGNTIYF. The CDR3 nucleotides read TGTGCCAGCAGTTATACTACAGGGGACTCTGGAAACACCATATATTTT.